The T cell receptor beta chain under discussion was sequenced for a study of cytomegalovirus exposure and HLA in healthy donors. General observations from the study: A later analysis found TCR association rates differed by HLA locus, highest for DRB1 and lowest for HLA-C. As was reported, the classifier diagnosed cytomegalovirus status with high specificity and sensitivity.

It was with 60 Vbeta and 13 Jbeta primers that the PCR ran. The method was immunoSEQ multiplex PCR; TCRdb's version includes in-frame clones alone and lacks a portion of them. Of 110,000 or so clones in the sample, around 77% were seen once. A word on this clone: Its antigen is currently unknown.

The CDR3 sequence is 11 residues long. V was clipped by 3 bases and J by 7 bases, with 7 bases between them. CDR1 MGHRA and CDR2 YSYEKL come from the germline V gene. Healthy bone marrow donors supplied every sample. Likely unrecorded immune exposures existed in these nominally healthy donors. This clonotype was obtained from a woman in her 30s in good health and CMV-seropositive. The sample taken for sequencing was PBMCs. The chain combines TRBV4-1 with TRBJ2-7; D gene unclear. The CDR3 DNA reads as TGCGCCAGCAGCCATAAATTGGAGCAGTACTTC. Translated, it gives CASSHKLEQYF.